This T cell receptor beta chain was sequenced in a study of shared clonotypes between healthy human individuals. V was trimmed by 6 bases and J by 3 bases, leaving 11 bases between them. CDR3 length: 13 residues. Germline-derived CDR1 and CDR2 are MNHEY and SMNVEV (reference sequence). This clone was found a few times. Its antigen remains unknown. The data were produced by immunoSEQ multiplex PCR, yet TCRdb's version contains in-frame clones alone and is incomplete. Of hundreds of thousands of clones listed, more than 60% are singletons. Study-wide results and caveats: For sorted subsets, rarefaction showed incomplete sequencing despite large depth.

CD45RA-negative memory and CD45RA+ naive subsets were split from the CD4+ cells. J is TRBJ1-1 and V is TRBV27, with a possible D match to TRBD1 (6 bases). Input material: memory CD4+ T cells sorted from blood. The subset: CD45RA-negative fraction. The sequence was collected from a man aged 25-45 years in good health. The CDR3 here is CASRKQGDTEAFF. The CDR3 nucleotides are TGTGCCAGCAGAAAACAGGGCGACACTGAAGCTTTCTTT.